Listed here are 5 T cell receptor beta chains from one sample, sequenced in a study of cytomegalovirus exposure and HLA in healthy donors. The PCR contained 60 Vbeta and 13 Jbeta primers. TCRdb's table, derived via immunoSEQ multiplex PCR, lists solely in-frame clones and lacks some. Among 65,000 or so clones, 60% to 85% were seen once, and the ten largest hold about 3.6%. Specimen: PBMCs. The receptors stem from a woman in her thirties or forties in good health and CMV-seropositive.

The chain employs TRBV7-2 and TRBJ2-2; D possibly corresponds to TRBD1 (6 bases). The V gene's germline CDR1 is SGHTA and CDR2 FQGNSA. CDR3 size: 15 residues. The ends were cut back, 5 bases at V and 0 bases at J, with 10 bases in the middle. CDR3 coding DNA: TGTGCCAGCAGCCGGGACAAGGCGAACACCGGGGAGCTGTTTTTT. It specifies CASSRDKANTGELFF.

The genes are TRBV5-4 and TRBJ2-3; 7 bases are shared with TRBD2. The CDR3 covers 14 residues. Germline V gene data show CDR1 as SGHNT and CDR2 as YYREEE (reference sequence). J gave up 3 bases and V 2 bases, and 3 bases lay outside the gene matches. The chain's CDR3 is CASSFGGVTDTQYF. In DNA, the CDR3 is TGTGCCAGCAGCTTTGGGGGGGTTACAGATACGCAGTATTTT.

V is TRBV7-9 and J is TRBJ1-2; the match to TRBD1 covers 7 bases. The CDR3 length is 14 residues. CDR1 and CDR2 from the germline V gene are SEHNR and FQNEAQ (reference sequence). Trimming at V came to 1 base and at J to 8 bases, leaving 7 bases not matched to a gene. The CDR3, as DNA: TGTGCCAGCAGCTTAGGGGACCACAGGGGCGGCTACACCTTC. Encoded protein: CASSLGDHRGGYTF.

This sequence joins TRBV2 and TRBJ2-6; D is perhaps TRBD1 (6 bases). The CDR3 runs to 17 residues. Trimming took 4 bases from V and 0 from J, leaving 13 bases between them. Germline V lookup: CDR1 SNHLY, CDR2 FYNNEI. The CDR3: CASSASRGSSGANVLTF. DNA of the CDR3: TGTGCCAGCAGTGCCAGCAGGGGAAGCTCTGGGGCCAACGTCCTGACTTTC.

This clone was counted a few times. V and J are TRBV2 and TRBJ1-2; D ambiguous. The germline gives CDR1 SNHLY, CDR2 FYNNEI. The ends were cut back, 4 bases at V and 4 bases at J, with 7 bases in the middle. The CDR3 has 12 amino acids. CDR3 coding DNA: TGTGCCAGCAGTGCCCAATTCTATGGCTACACCTTC. Amino acids: CASSAQFYGYTF.